This T cell receptor (beta chain) was sequenced in a study of T cell repertoires in cytomegalovirus infection. Whole-study context: Public TCR beta signature analysis indicated the presence of both CMV infection and matching HLA type. Study-wide results and limits: Clonotype analysis showed dominance of the ex vivo response by HLA-C-restricted CMV-specific TCR beta clonotypes. Pooled public TCR beta family frequency picked out CMV carriers with the relevant HLA.

The CDR3 has 13 residues. Trimming removed 2 bases at V and 5 bases at J, with 9 bases between. Germline CDR1 and CDR2: SGHTA and FQGTGA. A note on this clonotype: Its antigen is not identified.

TCRdb independently ran MiXCR on the reads; one entry per CDR3 protein. The sample contains about 190,000 distinct CDR3 sequences, roughly 9% of which appear only once. The sample taken for sequencing was PBMCs. The J gene is TRBJ2-5, the V gene TRBV7-3; possibly TRBD1 for D (6 bases). The sequence came from a human donor in good health (CMV status not recorded). Some clones in this sample may be carry-over from other donors' samples. The CDR3 DNA follows: TGTGCCAGCAGCTTACGGCAGGGGGAGACCCAGTACTTC. Translation: CASSLRQGETQYF.